This TCR beta chain was documented in a study of OX40 agonist ivuxolimab in advanced cancers. As for the study in general: Ivuxolimab, an agonistic anti-OX40 (CD134) antibody, was given to patients. General study results and limits: Certain nonresponders additionally had low normalized T-cell clonal expansion.

This clone was observed a single time. Antigen unknown. The CDR3 sequence is 16 residues long. Repertoires were generated with immunoSEQ multiplex PCR, while TCRdb's copy carries only in-frame clones and drops some. In the table there are about 100,000 clones, about 96% of which are singletons. The sequencing used CD4+ or CD8+ T cells sorted from blood, collected in a trial of the OX40 agonist ivuxolimab. This receptor was obtained from an adult with an advanced solid tumor such as melanoma, head and neck, liver or kidney cancer. The rearrangement joins TRBV21-1 to TRBJ2-3; the table's D gene call, TRBD2, was not cross checked with the DNA. TRBV21-1 constitutes a pseudogene. Here the CDR3 DNA reads TGTGCCAGCAGCAATTCTTGCCTAGCGGTATCAGATACGCAGTATTTT. Translation: CASSNSCLAVSDTQYF.